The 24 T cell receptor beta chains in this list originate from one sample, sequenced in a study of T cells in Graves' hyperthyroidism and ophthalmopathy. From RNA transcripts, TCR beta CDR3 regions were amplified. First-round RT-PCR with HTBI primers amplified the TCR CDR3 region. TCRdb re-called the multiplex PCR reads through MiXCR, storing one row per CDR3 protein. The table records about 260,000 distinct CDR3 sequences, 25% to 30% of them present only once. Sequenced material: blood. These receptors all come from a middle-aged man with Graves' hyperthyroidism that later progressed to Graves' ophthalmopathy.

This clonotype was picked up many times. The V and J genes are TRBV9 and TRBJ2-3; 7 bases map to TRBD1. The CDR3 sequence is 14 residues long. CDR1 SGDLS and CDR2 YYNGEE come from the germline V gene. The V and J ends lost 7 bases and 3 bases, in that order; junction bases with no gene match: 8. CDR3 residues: CASRRTGETDTQYF. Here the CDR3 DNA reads TGTGCCAGCCGACGTACAGGGGAGACAGATACGCAGTATTTT.

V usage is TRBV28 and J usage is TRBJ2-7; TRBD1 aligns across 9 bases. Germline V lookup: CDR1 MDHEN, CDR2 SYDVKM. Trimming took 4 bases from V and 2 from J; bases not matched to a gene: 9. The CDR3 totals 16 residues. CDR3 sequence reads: CASSWSGTGRPYEQYF. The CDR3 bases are TGTGCCAGCAGTTGGTCCGGGACAGGGAGACCCTACGAGCAGTACTTC.

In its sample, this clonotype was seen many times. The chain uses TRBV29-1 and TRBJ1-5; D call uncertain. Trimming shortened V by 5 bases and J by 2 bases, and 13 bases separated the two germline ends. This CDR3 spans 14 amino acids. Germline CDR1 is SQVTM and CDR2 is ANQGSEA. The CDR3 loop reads CSVSTAGGNQPQHF. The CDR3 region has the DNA TGCAGCGTTTCTACGGCTGGGGGCAATCAGCCCCAGCATTTT.

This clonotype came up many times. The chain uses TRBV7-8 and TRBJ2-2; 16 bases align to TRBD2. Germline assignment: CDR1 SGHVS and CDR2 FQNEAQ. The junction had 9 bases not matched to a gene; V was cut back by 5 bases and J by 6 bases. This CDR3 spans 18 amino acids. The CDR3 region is CASSPGLAGGYSSGELFF. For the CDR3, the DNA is TGTGCCAGCAGCCCGGGACTAGCGGGAGGGTATTCCTCCGGGGAGCTGTTTTTT.

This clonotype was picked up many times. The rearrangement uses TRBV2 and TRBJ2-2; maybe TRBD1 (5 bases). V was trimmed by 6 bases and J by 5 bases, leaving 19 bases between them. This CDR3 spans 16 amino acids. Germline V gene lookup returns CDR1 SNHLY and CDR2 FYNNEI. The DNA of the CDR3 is TGTGCCAGCAGCCCTAGTCCCAGGGTAGGGACCGGGGAGCTGTTTTTT. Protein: CASSPSPRVGTGELFF. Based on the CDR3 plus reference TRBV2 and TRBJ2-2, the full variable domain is EPEVTQTPSHQVTQMGQEVILRCVPISNHLYFYWYRQILGQKVEFLVSFYNNEISEKSEIFDDQFSVERPDGSNFTLKIRSTKLEDSAMYFCASSPSPRVGTGELFFGEGSRLTVL.

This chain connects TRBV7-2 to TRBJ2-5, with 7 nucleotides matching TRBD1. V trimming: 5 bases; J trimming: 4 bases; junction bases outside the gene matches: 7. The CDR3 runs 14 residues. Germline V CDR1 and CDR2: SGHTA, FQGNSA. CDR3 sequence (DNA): TGTGCCAGCAGCGGAACCGGGACAGTAGAGACCCAGTACTTC. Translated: CASSGTGTVETQYF.

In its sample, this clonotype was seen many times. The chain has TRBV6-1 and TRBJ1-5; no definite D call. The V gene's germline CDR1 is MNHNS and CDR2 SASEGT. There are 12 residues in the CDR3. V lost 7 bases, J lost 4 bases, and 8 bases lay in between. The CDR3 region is CASKTRNQPQHF. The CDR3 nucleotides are TGTGCCAGCAAAACCCGGAATCAGCCCCAGCATTTT.

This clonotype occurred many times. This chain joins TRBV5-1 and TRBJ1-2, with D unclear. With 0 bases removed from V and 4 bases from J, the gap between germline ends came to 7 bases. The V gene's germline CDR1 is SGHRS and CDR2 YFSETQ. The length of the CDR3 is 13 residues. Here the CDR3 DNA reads TGCGCCAGCAGCTTGGCGCATGGCTATGGCTACACCTTC. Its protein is CASSLAHGYGYTF.

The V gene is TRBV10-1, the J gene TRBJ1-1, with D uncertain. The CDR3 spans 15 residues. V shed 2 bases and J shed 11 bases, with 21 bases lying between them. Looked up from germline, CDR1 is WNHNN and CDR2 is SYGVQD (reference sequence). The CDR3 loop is CASSEGPRQALGAFF. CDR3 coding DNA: TGCGCCAGCAGTGAGGGTCCGCGTCAAGCCTTGGGGGCTTTCTTT.

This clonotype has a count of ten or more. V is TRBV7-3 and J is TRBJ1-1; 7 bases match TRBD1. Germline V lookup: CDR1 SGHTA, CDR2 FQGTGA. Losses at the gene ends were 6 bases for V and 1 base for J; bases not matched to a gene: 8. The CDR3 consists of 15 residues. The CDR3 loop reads CASSWPGGRNTEAFF. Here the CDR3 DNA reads TGTGCCAGCAGTTGGCCAGGGGGAAGGAACACTGAAGCTTTCTTT.

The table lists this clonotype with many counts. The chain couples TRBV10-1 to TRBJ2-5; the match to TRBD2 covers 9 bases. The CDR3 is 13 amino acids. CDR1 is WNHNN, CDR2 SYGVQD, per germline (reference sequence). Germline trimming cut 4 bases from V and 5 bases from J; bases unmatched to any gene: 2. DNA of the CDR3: TGCGCCAGCAGTGTAGCGGGAGTGGAGACCCAGTACTTC. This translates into CASSVAGVETQYF.

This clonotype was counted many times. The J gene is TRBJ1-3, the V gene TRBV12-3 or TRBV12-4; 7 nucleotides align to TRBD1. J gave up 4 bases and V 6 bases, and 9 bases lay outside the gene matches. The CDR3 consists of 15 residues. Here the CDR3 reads CASSSLTGAGNTIYF. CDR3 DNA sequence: TGTGCCAGCAGCAGCCTTACAGGGGCGGGAAACACCATATATTTT.

The CDR3 loop is CASGRGEVYYEQYF. DNA of the CDR3: TGTGCCAGCGGTCGGGGAGAGGTCTACTACGAGCAGTACTTC. This chain connects TRBV6-2 or TRBV6-3 to TRBJ2-7, with D possibly TRBD2 on 5 matching bases. Germline V gene lookup returns CDR1 MNHEY and CDR2 SVGEGT. Trimming stripped 8 bases from V and 3 bases from J, with 17 bases between. This CDR3 comprises 14 residues.

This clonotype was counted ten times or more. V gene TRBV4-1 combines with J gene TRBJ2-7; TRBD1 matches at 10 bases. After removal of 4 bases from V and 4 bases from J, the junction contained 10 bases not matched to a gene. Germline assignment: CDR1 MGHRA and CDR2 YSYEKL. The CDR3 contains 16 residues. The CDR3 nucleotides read TGCGCCAGCAGCCTGGGACGACAGGGGGCCAGGTACGAGCAGTACTTC. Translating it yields CASSLGRQGARYEQYF.

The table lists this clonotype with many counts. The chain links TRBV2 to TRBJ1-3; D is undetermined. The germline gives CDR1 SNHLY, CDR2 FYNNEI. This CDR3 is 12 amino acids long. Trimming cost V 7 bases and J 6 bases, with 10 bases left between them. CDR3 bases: TGTGCCAGCATAGAAGAGACAAACACCATATATTTT. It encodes CASIEETNTIYF.

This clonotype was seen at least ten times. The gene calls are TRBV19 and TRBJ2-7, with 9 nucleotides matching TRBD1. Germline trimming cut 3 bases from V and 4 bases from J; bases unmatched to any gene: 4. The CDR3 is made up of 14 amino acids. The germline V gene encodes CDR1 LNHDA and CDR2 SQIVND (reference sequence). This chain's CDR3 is CASSIGQGLYEQYF. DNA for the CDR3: TGTGCCAGTAGTATCGGACAGGGGTTATACGAGCAGTACTTC.

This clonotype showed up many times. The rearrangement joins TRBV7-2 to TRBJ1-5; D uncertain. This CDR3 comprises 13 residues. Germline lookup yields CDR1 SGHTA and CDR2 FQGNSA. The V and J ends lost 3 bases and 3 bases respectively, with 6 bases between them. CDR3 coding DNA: TGTGCCAGCAGCTTCGGGAACAATCAGCCCCAGCATTTT. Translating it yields CASSFGNNQPQHF.

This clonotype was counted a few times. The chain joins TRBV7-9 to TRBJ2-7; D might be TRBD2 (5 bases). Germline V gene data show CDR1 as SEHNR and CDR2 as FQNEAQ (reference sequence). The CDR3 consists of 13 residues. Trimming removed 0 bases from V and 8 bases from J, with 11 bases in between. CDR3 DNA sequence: TGTGCCAGCAGCTTAGCAGTAAGCGGCAAGCAGTACTTC. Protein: CASSLAVSGKQYF.

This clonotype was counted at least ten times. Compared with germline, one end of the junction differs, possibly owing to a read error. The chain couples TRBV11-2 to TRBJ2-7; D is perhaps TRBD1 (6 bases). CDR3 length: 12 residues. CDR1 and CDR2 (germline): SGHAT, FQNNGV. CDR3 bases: TGTGCCAGCAGCTCAACGACAGGTAGTAAGTCCTTC. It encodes CASSSTTGSKSF.

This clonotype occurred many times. This CDR3 is CAIRGERLAREETQYF. The CDR3 DNA sequence: TGTGCCATCAGGGGGGAGAGACTAGCGAGAGAAGAGACCCAGTACTTC. The chain is built from TRBV10-3 and TRBJ2-5, with 8 nucleotides matching TRBD2. The J segment lost 3 bases and the V segment lost 6 bases, leaving 12 bases of the junction unmatched. Germline-derived CDR1 and CDR2 are ENHRY and SYGVKD. The CDR3 extends over 16 amino acids.

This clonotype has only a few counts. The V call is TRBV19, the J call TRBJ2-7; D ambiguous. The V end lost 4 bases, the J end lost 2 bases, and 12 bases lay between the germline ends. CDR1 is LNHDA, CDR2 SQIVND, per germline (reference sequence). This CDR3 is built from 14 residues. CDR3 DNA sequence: TGTGCCAGTAGTACTCAATTAGAAGCCTACGAGCAGTACTTC. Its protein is CASSTQLEAYEQYF. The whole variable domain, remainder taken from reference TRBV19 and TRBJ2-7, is DGGITQSPKYLFRKEGQNVTLSCEQNLNHDAMYWYRQDPGQGLRLIYYSQIVNDFQKGDIAEGYSVSREKKESFPLTVTSAQKNPTAFYLCASSTQLEAYEQYFGPGTRLTVT.

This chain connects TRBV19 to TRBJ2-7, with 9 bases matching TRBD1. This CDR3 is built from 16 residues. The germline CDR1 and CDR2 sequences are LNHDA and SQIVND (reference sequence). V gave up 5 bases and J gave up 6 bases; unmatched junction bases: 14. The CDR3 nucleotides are TGTGCCAGTAGTGTCACCACCGGGACAGGGAACGGCGAGCAGTACTTC. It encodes CASSVTTGTGNGEQYF. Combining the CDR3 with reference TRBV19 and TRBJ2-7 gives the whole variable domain DGGITQSPKYLFRKEGQNVTLSCEQNLNHDAMYWYRQDPGQGLRLIYYSQIVNDFQKGDIAEGYSVSREKKESFPLTVTSAQKNPTAFYLCASSVTTGTGNGEQYFGPGTRLTVT.

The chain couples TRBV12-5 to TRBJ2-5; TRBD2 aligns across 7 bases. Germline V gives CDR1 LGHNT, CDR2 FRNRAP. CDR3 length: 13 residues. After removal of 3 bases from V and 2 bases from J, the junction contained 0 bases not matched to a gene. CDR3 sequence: CASGFSGQETQYF. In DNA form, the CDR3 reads TGTGCTAGTGGTTTTAGCGGGCAAGAGACCCAGTACTTC. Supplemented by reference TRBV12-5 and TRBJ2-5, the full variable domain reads DARVTQTPRHKVTEMGQEVTMRCQPILGHNTVFWYRQTMMQGLELLAYFRNRAPLDDSGMPKDRFSAEMPDATLATLKIQPSEPRDSAVYFCASGFSGQETQYFGPGTRLLVL.

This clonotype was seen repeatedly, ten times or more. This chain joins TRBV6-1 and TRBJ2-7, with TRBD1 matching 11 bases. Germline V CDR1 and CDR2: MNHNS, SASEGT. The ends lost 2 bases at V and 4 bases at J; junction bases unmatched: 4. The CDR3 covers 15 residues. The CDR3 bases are TGTGCCAGCAGTGAACAGGGACAGGGGGGTTACGAGCAGTACTTC. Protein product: CASSEQGQGGYEQYF.